The 23 T cell receptor beta chains below were found in one sample sequenced in a study of T cell responses to AZD1222 COVID-19 vaccine. Libraries were prepared by immunoSEQ multiplex PCR; TCRdb keeps only in-frame clonotypes and omits some of them. The table lists about 120,000 clones, around 93% of them singletons, with more than 13% in the top ten. This specimen was peripheral blood, taken on day 0 of AZD1222 vaccination. All receptors derive from an adult in good health.

The gene calls are TRBV7-9 and TRBJ1-3; D ambiguous. The germline CDR1 and CDR2 sequences are SEHNR and FQNEAQ (reference sequence). Trimming pared 2 bases from V and 3 bases from J, leaving 5 bases between. This CDR3 has 13 residues. CDR3 DNA: TGTGCCAGCAGCTTAATTGGTGGAAACACCATATATTTT. The encoded protein is CASSLIGGNTIYF.

This chain connects TRBV6-4 to TRBJ1-1, with D perhaps TRBD1 (5 bases). Germline V gives CDR1 MRHNA, CDR2 SNTAGT. The germline V and J ends were trimmed by 6 bases and 5 bases, with 16 bases remaining between them. CDR3 length: 14 residues. The CDR3 DNA follows: TGTGCCAGCAGGGCCTCAGGGTTGGGGACTGAAGCTTTCTTT. Protein: CASRASGLGTEAFF.

This chain links TRBV11-3 with TRBJ1-1; no reliable D call. Germline CDR1 and CDR2: SGHNT and YENEEA. V dropped 0 bases and J dropped 10 bases, with 9 bases sitting between them. The CDR3 has 12 residues. The CDR3 sequence is CASSLDGSRAFF. CDR3 DNA sequence: TGTGCCAGCAGCTTAGATGGGAGTAGAGCTTTCTTT.

This chain joins TRBV23-1 and TRBJ2-2, with D perhaps matching TRBD1 (6 bases). TRBV23-1 is noted as an ORF with a role that remains uncertain. This CDR3 spans 16 amino acids. V was shortened by 2 bases and J by 4 bases, with 14 bases between the two germline ends. The CDR3 loop reads CASSQPFRGGTGELFF. For the CDR3, the DNA is TGCGCCAGCAGTCAACCTTTCCGAGGGGGCACCGGGGAGCTGTTTTTT.

Here the CDR3 DNA reads TGTGCCAGCAGTTGGACTCAAGGGGGCGCGAACGGCTACACCTTC. Its protein product is CASSWTQGGANGYTF. The chain is built from TRBV6-2 or TRBV6-3 and TRBJ1-2, with 7 nucleotides matching TRBD1. The V segment lost 4 bases and the J segment 8 bases; nucleotides outside the gene matches: 13. This CDR3 has 15 residues. Germline CDR1 is MNHEY and CDR2 is SVGEGT.

This chain joins TRBV5-4 and TRBJ2-1; 11 positions agree with TRBD2. V trimming: 4 bases; J trimming: 5 bases; junction bases outside the gene matches: 8. Germline V gene sequence: CDR1 SGHNT, CDR2 YYREEE (reference sequence). The CDR3 length is 16 residues. CDR3 loop: CASSRTTSGRNNEQFF. The CDR3 coding sequence is TGTGCCAGCAGCAGGACCACTAGCGGGAGAAACAATGAGCAGTTCTTC.

This chain uses TRBV6-5 with TRBJ1-4; no firm D call. Deletions cut 7 bases from V and 4 bases from J, with 16 bases between. CDR1 and CDR2 from the germline V gene are MNHEY and SVGAGI. CDR3 length: 15 residues. The CDR3 DNA sequence: TGTGCCAGCACAGCACCTTGGCAGGTTAATGAAAAACTGTTTTTT. It translates to CASTAPWQVNEKLFF.

The chain has TRBV28 and TRBJ1-5, with D hard to call. CDR3 length: 13 amino acids. Trimming removed 7 bases from V and 4 bases from J, with 11 bases in between. The germline V gene has CDR1 MDHEN and CDR2 SYDVKM. CDR3 amino acids: CASTPSGNQPQHF. The DNA for the CDR3 is TGTGCCAGCACCCCGTCCGGGAATCAGCCCCAGCATTTT.

This clone was seen just once. The chain recombines TRBV2 with TRBJ2-5; TRBD1 matches at 9 bases. J lost 7 bases, V lost 6 bases, and 9 bases had no gene match. This CDR3 has 14 residues. Germline V gene data show CDR1 as SNHLY and CDR2 as FYNNEI. CDR3 region: CASRGGQGASTQYF. Written as DNA, the CDR3 is TGTGCCAGCAGGGGGGGACAGGGAGCATCGACCCAGTACTTC.

There are a few counts of this clone. The chain joins TRBV7-9 to TRBJ2-5; D is undetermined. The CDR3 contains 14 residues. Germline values: CDR1 SEHNR, CDR2 FQNEAQ (reference sequence). Trimming shortened V by 3 bases and J by 3 bases, and 11 bases separated the two germline ends. The CDR3 is CASSLSGAKETQYF. CDR3 bases: TGTGCCAGCAGCTTGTCCGGAGCCAAAGAGACCCAGTACTTC.

The chain couples TRBV5-5 to TRBJ2-7; 14 bases map to TRBD2. V dropped 0 bases and J dropped 0; count of bases not matched to a gene: 8. The CDR3 has 19 residues. Germline V gives CDR1 SGHKS, CDR2 YYEKEE (reference sequence). CDR3 DNA: TGTGCCAGCAGCTTGGGGCGGAGGACTAGCGGGAGGAGCTCCTACGAGCAGTACTTC. Amino acid sequence: CASSLGRRTSGRSSYEQYF.

This sequence joins TRBV4-1 and TRBJ2-7; 8 nucleotides agree with TRBD2. This CDR3 spans 16 amino acids. V trimming: 4 bases; J trimming: 0 bases; junction bases outside the gene matches: 8. Germline CDR1 MGHRA, CDR2 YSYEKL. In DNA, the CDR3 is TGCGCCAGCAGCCCGGCCCCCAGCGGGAGCTCCTACGAGCAGTACTTC. Its translation is CASSPAPSGSSYEQYF.

The chain joins TRBV9 to TRBJ2-3; D gene unclear. V shed 0 bases and J shed 0 bases, with 11 bases lying between them. The CDR3 has 16 residues. Germline V gives CDR1 SGDLS, CDR2 YYNGEE. The CDR3 DNA is TGTGCCAGCAGCGTAGAAGTAAGCTCCAGCACAGATACGCAGTATTTT. Translated: CASSVEVSSSTDTQYF. The full variable domain, its missing parts supplied by reference TRBV9 and TRBJ2-3, is DSGVTQTPKHLITATGQRVTLRCSPRSGDLSVYWYQQSLDQGLQFLIQYYNGEERAKGNILERFSAQQFPDLHSELNLSSLELGDSALYFCASSVEVSSSTDTQYFGPGTRLTVL.

The V gene is TRBV7-9, the J gene TRBJ1-5; D is undetermined. Trimming took off 2 bases at V and 4 bases at J, with 15 bases between the two ends. Germline assignment: CDR1 SEHNR and CDR2 FQNEAQ (reference sequence). There are 16 residues in the CDR3. The CDR3 loop is CASSLTTPMKNQPQHF. CDR3 sequence (DNA): TGTGCCAGCAGCTTAACAACGCCAATGAAAAATCAGCCCCAGCATTTT. Variable domain in full (rest from reference TRBV7-9 and TRBJ1-5): DTGVSQNPRHKITKRGQNVTFRCDPISEHNRLYWYRQTLGQGPEFLTYFQNEAQLEKSRLLSDRFSAERPKGSFSTLEIQRTEQGDSAMYLCASSLTTPMKNQPQHFGDGTRLSIL.

V is TRBV5-1 and J is TRBJ1-1; no firm D call. The CDR3 contains 15 residues. The V end lost 0 bases, the J end lost 0 bases, and 9 bases lay between the germline ends. From germline, CDR1 is SGHRS and CDR2 YFSETQ. CDR3 DNA sequence: TGCGCCAGCAGCTTGGGCTCGGGCATGAACACTGAAGCTTTCTTT. It yields the protein CASSLGSGMNTEAFF.

The rearrangement uses TRBV9 and TRBJ1-2; tentative D call: TRBD1 (6 bases). With 3 bases removed from V and 4 bases from J, the gap between germline ends came to 19 bases. CDR3 length: 16 residues. Germline lookup yields CDR1 SGDLS and CDR2 YYNGEE. The CDR3 protein is CASSAPGETAVYGYTF. CDR3 DNA: TGTGCCAGCAGCGCCCCAGGGGAAACGGCCGTCTATGGCTACACCTTC.

The chain joins TRBV12-3 or TRBV12-4 to TRBJ1-5; D not resolved. This CDR3 spans 12 amino acids. The V end was cut by 9 bases, the J end by 2 bases, with 8 bases between. The CDR3 DNA sequence: TGTGCCAGTTCGCCGGGCAATCAGCCCCAGCATTTT. Its translation: CASSPGNQPQHF.

The chain joins TRBV27 to TRBJ2-1; D is undetermined. CDR1 is MNHEY, CDR2 SMNVEV, per germline (reference sequence). The ends were cut back, 6 bases at V and 4 bases at J, with 16 bases in the middle. There are 15 residues in the CDR3. As DNA, the CDR3 is TGTGCCAGCAGCTCCCTTGGGGATCAATACAATGAGCAGTTCTTC. Amino acids: CASSSLGDQYNEQFF.

The chain links TRBV6-2 or TRBV6-3 to TRBJ1-5; D is ambiguous. V dropped 4 bases and J dropped 0 bases, with 7 bases sitting between them. The CDR3 is 14 amino acids. Germline V gives CDR1 MNHEY, CDR2 SVGEGT. CDR3 protein: CASSLLNSNQPQHF. CDR3 in DNA: TGTGCCAGCAGTTTACTGAATAGCAATCAGCCCCAGCATTTT.

Here the CDR3 DNA reads TGTGCCAGCAGTTACTCGGACACCTACAATGAGCAGTTCTTC. This encodes CASSYSDTYNEQFF. The chain couples TRBV6-5 to TRBJ2-1; tentatively, D is TRBD1 (5 bases). V lost 0 bases and J lost 2, with 5 bases in between. CDR1 and CDR2 from the germline V gene are MNHEY and SVGAGI. The CDR3 length is 14 residues.

This clone was counted between two and nine times. The chain has TRBV27 and TRBJ1-2; no definite D call. The V gene lost 5 bases and the J gene lost 5 bases, with 18 bases spanning the gap. There are 15 residues in the CDR3. Germline V gene lookup returns CDR1 MNHEY and CDR2 SMNVEV (reference sequence). The chain's CDR3 is CASSPHEGGKYGYTF. The CDR3 bases are TGTGCCAGCAGTCCTCATGAGGGCGGGAAGTATGGCTACACCTTC.

The rearrangement joins TRBV27 to TRBJ1-2; 7 bases align to TRBD1. This CDR3 contains 15 residues. The junction had 10 bases not matched to a gene; V was cut back by 5 bases and J by 4 bases. In germline, CDR1 is MNHEY, CDR2 SMNVEV (reference sequence). The CDR3 here is CASSRRDRSPYGYTF. CDR3 nucleotide sequence: TGTGCCAGCAGTCGAAGGGACAGAAGTCCCTATGGCTACACCTTC.

The V gene is TRBV28, the J gene TRBJ1-5; 11 positions match TRBD1. V dropped 4 bases and J dropped 7; count of bases not matched to a gene: 3. This CDR3 spans 14 amino acids. Germline V gene sequence: CDR1 MDHEN, CDR2 SYDVKM. This CDR3 reads CASSWTGGAQPQHF. CDR3 DNA: TGTGCCAGCAGTTGGACAGGGGGCGCCCAGCCCCAGCATTTT.